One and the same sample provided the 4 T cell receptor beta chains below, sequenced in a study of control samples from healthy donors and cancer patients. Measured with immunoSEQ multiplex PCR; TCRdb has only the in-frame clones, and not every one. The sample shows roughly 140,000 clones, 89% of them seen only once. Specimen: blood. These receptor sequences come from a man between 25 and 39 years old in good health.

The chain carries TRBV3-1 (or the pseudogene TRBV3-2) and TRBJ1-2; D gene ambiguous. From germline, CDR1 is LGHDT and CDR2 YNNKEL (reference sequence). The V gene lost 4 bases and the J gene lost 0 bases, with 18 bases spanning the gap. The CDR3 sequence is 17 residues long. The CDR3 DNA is TGTGCCAGCAGCCCGATTTACTCAGTGACCCCTAACTATGGCTACACCTTC. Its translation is CASSPIYSVTPNYGYTF.

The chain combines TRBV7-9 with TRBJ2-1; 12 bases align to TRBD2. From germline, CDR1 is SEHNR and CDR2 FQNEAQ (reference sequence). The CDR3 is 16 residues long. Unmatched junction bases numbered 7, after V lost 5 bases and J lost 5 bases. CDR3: CASSPGLAGRNNEQFF. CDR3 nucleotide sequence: TGTGCCAGCAGCCCCGGACTAGCGGGGAGAAACAATGAGCAGTTCTTC.

CDR3: CATSRGFSGNEQFF. The CDR3 DNA reads TGTGCCACCAGCAGAGGGTTCAGCGGGAATGAGCAGTTCTTC. This chain links TRBV15 with TRBJ2-1; D perhaps matches TRBD2 (6 bases). This CDR3 comprises 14 residues. Germline CDR1 reads LNHNV; CDR2 reads YYDKDF (reference sequence). V was trimmed by 1 base and J by 7 bases, leaving 11 bases between them. Complete variable domain (other parts from reference TRBV15 and TRBJ2-1): DAMVIQNPRYQVTQFGKPVTLSCSQTLNHNVMYWYQQKSSQAPKLLFHYYDKDFNNEADTPDNFQSRRPNTSFCFLDIRSPGLGDTAMYLCATSRGFSGNEQFFGPGTRLTVL.

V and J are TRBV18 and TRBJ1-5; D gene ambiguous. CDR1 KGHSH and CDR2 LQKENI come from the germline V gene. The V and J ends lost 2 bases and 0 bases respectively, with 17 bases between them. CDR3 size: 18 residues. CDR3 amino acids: CASSPVGLLSNSNQPQHF. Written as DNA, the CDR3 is TGTGCCAGCTCACCAGTTGGCCTTTTGAGCAATAGCAATCAGCCCCAGCATTTT.